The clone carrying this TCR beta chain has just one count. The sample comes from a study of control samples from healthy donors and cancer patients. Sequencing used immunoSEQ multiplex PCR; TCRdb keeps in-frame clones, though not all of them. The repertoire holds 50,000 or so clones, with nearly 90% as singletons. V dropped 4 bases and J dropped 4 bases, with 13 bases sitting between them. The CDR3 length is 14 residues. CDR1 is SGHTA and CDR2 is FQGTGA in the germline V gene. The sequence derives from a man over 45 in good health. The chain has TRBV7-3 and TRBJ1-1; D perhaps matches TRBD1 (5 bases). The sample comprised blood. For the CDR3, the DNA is TGTGCCAGCAGCTCTCACCCCGGGGGCACTGAAGCTTTCTTT. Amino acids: CASSSHPGGTEAFF.